Listed here are 28 T cell receptor beta chains from one sample, sequenced in a study of cytomegalovirus exposure and HLA in healthy donors (dated 2017 in TCRdb). Library preparation was by the immunoSEQ multiplex PCR assay. As stored in TCRdb, this immuneACCESS dataset retains in-frame rearrangements with V and J assigned. A fraction of the clones does not appear; measured against another copy, unresolved V genes explain less than half of the discrepancy, and the remainder lacks a known reason. The sample yields 100,000 to 150,000 clones; roughly 86% were counted once. Around 5.1% of the sample rests with the top ten. The sample consisted of PBMCs. These receptors all stem from a man younger than 35 in good health and CMV-seronegative.

This sequence joins TRBV30 and TRBJ1-2; 9 bases line up with TRBD1. Germline CDR1 is GTSNPN and CDR2 is SVGIG (reference sequence). The CDR3 extends over 12 amino acids. V was pared by 5 bases and J by 2 bases, with 0 bases of the junction left unmatched. Written as DNA, the CDR3 is TGTGCCTGGGGGACAGGGAACTATGGCTACACCTTC. It is translated as CAWGTGNYGYTF.

This chain uses TRBV5-1 with TRBJ2-3; weak D call: TRBD2 (6 bases). Germline loops: CDR1 SGHRS, CDR2 YFSETQ. The CDR3 loop spans 17 amino acids. Trimming stripped 4 bases from V and 2 bases from J, with 20 bases between. CDR3 nucleotides: TGCGCCAGCAGCCTCCCTCGCCGGGCTAGCGACACAGATACGCAGTATTTT. Translating it yields CASSLPRRASDTDTQYF.

The chain recombines TRBV2 with TRBJ1-5; a possible D gene is TRBD1 (5 bases). Trimming took 3 bases from V and 1 from J, leaving 13 bases between them. The CDR3 loop spans 16 amino acids. CDR1 is SNHLY, CDR2 FYNNEI, per germline. CDR3 sequence: CASSDSRRVSNQPQHF. CDR3 sequence (DNA): TGTGCCAGCAGTGATTCGCGCAGGGTGAGCAATCAGCCCCAGCATTTT.

In DNA form, the CDR3 reads TGTGCCAGTAGTTTGACAGGGCTTTCGAACACTGAAGCTTTCTTT. This codes for CASSLTGLSNTEAFF. The chain has TRBV19 and TRBJ1-1; 7 positions agree with TRBD1. Per the germline V gene, CDR1 is LNHDA and CDR2 is SQIVND (reference sequence). Losses at the gene ends were 5 bases for V and 1 base for J; bases not matched to a gene: 7. This CDR3 has 15 residues.

V usage is TRBV30 and J usage is TRBJ1-2; D is uncertain. The CDR3 contains 19 residues. V was trimmed by 3 bases and J by 1 base, leaving 27 bases between them. Germline V gene lookup returns CDR1 GTSNPN and CDR2 SVGIG (reference sequence). Written as DNA, the CDR3 is TGTGCCTGGAGAAGGCGGGGTGGGGAACTAACTGGCGTTAACTATGGCTACACCTTC. This encodes CAWRRRGGELTGVNYGYTF.

This clone is a singleton in its sample. The chain combines TRBV6-4 with TRBJ2-1, with TRBD2 identical over 11 bases. Trimming took 6 bases from V and 7 from J; bases not matched to a gene: 5. There are 14 residues in the CDR3. In germline, CDR1 is MRHNA, CDR2 SNTAGT. DNA for the CDR3: TGTGCCAGCAGCGCTAGCGGGAGGTTTAATGAGCAGTTCTTC. Amino acid sequence: CASSASGRFNEQFF.

The chain is built from TRBV4-2 and TRBJ2-1, with 10 bases that match TRBD2. V lost 4 bases to trimming and J lost 3 bases; unmatched junction nucleotides: 3. Germline CDR1 is LGHNA and CDR2 is YNFKEQ. CDR3 length: 15 amino acids. The CDR3 DNA follows: TGTGCCAGCAGCCTAGGACTAGCGGACTACAATGAGCAGTTCTTC. Translation gives CASSLGLADYNEQFF.

V and J are TRBV5-1 and TRBJ1-1; 9 nucleotides agree with TRBD1. In germline, CDR1 is SGHRS, CDR2 YFSETQ. The CDR3 runs to 17 residues. Germline trimming cut 3 bases from V and 1 base from J; bases unmatched to any gene: 10. This CDR3 reads CASSSRTGEPQNTEAFF. The DNA of the CDR3 is TGCGCCAGCAGCTCGAGGACAGGGGAACCCCAGAACACTGAAGCTTTCTTT.

J is TRBJ2-7 and V is TRBV5-1; TRBD1 agrees at 7 bases. There are 16 residues in the CDR3. Losses at the gene ends were 4 bases for V and 2 bases for J; bases not matched to a gene: 12. From germline, CDR1 is SGHRS and CDR2 YFSETQ. The CDR3 sequence: CASSQGTASPTYEQYF. Here the CDR3 DNA reads TGCGCCAGCAGCCAGGGGACAGCCTCACCAACCTACGAGCAGTACTTC.

This rearrangement joins TRBV2 to TRBJ1-1, with a tentative D call TRBD1 (5 bases). Germline V gives CDR1 SNHLY, CDR2 FYNNEI. The V end lost 8 bases, the J end lost 6 bases, and 13 bases lay between the germline ends. This CDR3 region has 12 residues. The DNA of the CDR3 is TGTGCCAGCGGCAGGGTTGTTTCTGAAGCTTTCTTT. It encodes CASGRVVSEAFF. Variable domain in full (rest from reference TRBV2 and TRBJ1-1): EPEVTQTPSHQVTQMGQEVILRCVPISNHLYFYWYRQILGQKVEFLVSFYNNEISEKSEIFDDQFSVERPDGSNFTLKIRSTKLEDSAMYFCASGRVVSEAFFGQGTRLTVV.

The rearrangement joins TRBV6-5 to TRBJ2-3; 11 bases map to TRBD2. Trimming at V came to 6 bases and at J to 3 bases, leaving 5 bases not matched to a gene. The germline CDR1 and CDR2 sequences are MNHEY and SVGAGI. The CDR3 runs to 15 residues. CDR3 protein: CASSPLAGATDTQYF. CDR3 DNA: TGTGCCAGCAGCCCACTAGCGGGGGCAACAGATACGCAGTATTTT.

CDR3 loop: CASRSRGASNQPQHF. In DNA form, the CDR3 reads TGTGCCAGTAGGTCGCGAGGAGCAAGCAATCAGCCCCAGCATTTT. This chain connects TRBV19 to TRBJ1-5; unclear D gene. Germline loops: CDR1 LNHDA, CDR2 SQIVND (reference sequence). Deletions cut 6 bases from V and 1 base from J, with 13 bases between. This CDR3 is 15 amino acids long.

V and J are TRBV5-6 and TRBJ2-5; possible D gene TRBD1, 6 bases. The CDR3 totals 16 residues. V was clipped by 0 bases and J by 5 bases, with 17 bases between them. The V gene's germline CDR1 is SGHDT and CDR2 YYEEEE. The CDR3 DNA reads TGTGCCAGCAGCTTGGCCGAGGGGGTTGGTTTGGAGACCCAGTACTTC. Translation gives CASSLAEGVGLETQYF.

The chain has TRBV7-9 and TRBJ1-2; D gene ambiguous. Trimming shortened V by 3 bases and J by 5 bases, and 10 bases separated the two germline ends. Germline V gene data show CDR1 as SEHNR and CDR2 as FQNEAQ (reference sequence). CDR3 length: 13 residues. The CDR3 DNA is TGTGCCAGCAGCTTCCGAGAGCGGTATGGCTACACCTTC. Translation: CASSFRERYGYTF.

This clone was recorded only once. CDR3 protein: CASSLAGQNTEAFF. CDR3 nucleotides: TGTGCCAGCAGCTTAGCTGGGCAGAACACTGAAGCTTTCTTT. This sequence joins TRBV7-8 and TRBJ1-1; no clear D. CDR3 length: 14 amino acids. Trimming pared 0 bases from V and 1 base from J, leaving 6 bases between. Germline V gives CDR1 SGHVS, CDR2 FQNEAQ.

The chain has TRBV7-9 and TRBJ2-1, with 13 bases that match TRBD2. The ends lost 2 bases at V and 1 base at J; junction bases unmatched: 8. This CDR3 is 19 amino acids long. The germline V gene has CDR1 SEHNR and CDR2 FQNEAQ (reference sequence). The CDR3: CASSLSTSGRAHSYNEQFF. The CDR3, as DNA: TGTGCCAGCAGCTTATCTACTAGCGGGAGGGCCCATTCCTACAATGAGCAGTTCTTC.

The chain employs TRBV11-2 and TRBJ2-7, with TRBD1 matching 9 bases. The V segment lost 6 bases and the J segment 3 bases; nucleotides outside the gene matches: 9. Germline CDR1 SGHAT, CDR2 FQNNGV. The CDR3 has 15 amino acids. This chain's CDR3 is CASSPPGQGLYEQYF. CDR3 DNA sequence: TGTGCCAGCAGTCCTCCGGGACAGGGTCTCTACGAGCAGTACTTC.

The rearrangement uses TRBV19 and TRBJ1-2, with unresolved D. The V gene's germline CDR1 is LNHDA and CDR2 SQIVND (reference sequence). V lost 8 bases and J 0 bases, leaving 10 bases between the germline ends. The CDR3 runs to 13 residues. This CDR3 reads CASQDQANYGYTF. CDR3 bases: TGTGCCAGTCAAGATCAGGCTAACTATGGCTACACCTTC.

The chain has TRBV10-2 and TRBJ2-5; D perhaps matches TRBD1 (5 bases). The CDR3 contains 13 residues. Trimming removed 4 bases at V and 4 bases at J, with 10 bases between. Per germline, CDR1 WSHSY and CDR2 SAAADI. In DNA, the CDR3 is TGCGCCAGCAGTGGCCAGGGTGGAGAGACCCAGTACTTC. This codes for CASSGQGGETQYF.

The chain recombines TRBV2 with TRBJ1-4; 8 bases line up with TRBD1. CDR1 is SNHLY, CDR2 FYNNEI, per germline. This CDR3 is built from 15 residues. Trimming removed 2 bases from V and 7 bases from J; junction bases left unmatched: 6. CDR3 bases: TGTGCCAGCAGTGAACTCCGGGACAGGTTTGAAAAACTGTTTTTT. Protein: CASSELRDRFEKLFF.

J is TRBJ2-7 and V is TRBV19; 11 nucleotides match TRBD2. Germline V CDR1 and CDR2: LNHDA, SQIVND (reference sequence). The CDR3 totals 16 residues. Unmatched junction bases numbered 12, after V lost 6 bases and J lost 5 bases. The CDR3 nucleotides read TGTGCCAGTAGACCCAAACTAGCGGGAGAGTTAGACGAGCAGTACTTC. This sequence encodes CASRPKLAGELDEQYF. The whole variable domain, remainder taken from reference TRBV19 and TRBJ2-7, is DGGITQSPKYLFRKEGQNVTLSCEQNLNHDAMYWYRQDPGQGLRLIYYSQIVNDFQKGDIAEGYSVSREKKESFPLTVTSAQKNPTAFYLCASRPKLAGELDEQYFGPGTRLTVT.

V usage is TRBV19 and J usage is TRBJ1-2, with 7 bases matching TRBD1. With 4 bases clipped from V and 5 bases from J, the junction kept 4 bases outside the gene matches. This CDR3 contains 13 residues. Germline V gives CDR1 LNHDA, CDR2 SQIVND (reference sequence). CDR3 DNA: TGTGCCAGTAGTAACACAGGGGAGTATGGCTACACCTTC. Protein: CASSNTGEYGYTF.

The genes are TRBV11-2 and TRBJ1-2; possible D gene TRBD1, 6 bases. Germline loops: CDR1 SGHAT, CDR2 FQNNGV. The V end lost 1 base, the J end lost 6 bases, and 12 bases lay between the germline ends. The CDR3 consists of 14 residues. CDR3 in amino acids: CASSLAGTSHGYTF. In DNA, the CDR3 is TGTGCCAGCAGCTTAGCGGGGACAAGTCATGGCTACACCTTC.

The chain joins TRBV5-1 to TRBJ2-3, with 12 bases identical to TRBD2. The CDR3 is 17 amino acids. V lost 4 bases and J lost 0; bases outside the gene matches: 6. Germline CDR1 reads SGHRS; CDR2 reads YFSETQ. CDR3 nucleotides: TGCGCCAGCAGCCGGACGACTAGCGGGGGAAGCACAGATACGCAGTATTTT. As protein: CASSRTTSGGSTDTQYF.

The J gene is TRBJ1-2, the V gene TRBV27, with TRBD1 matching over 8 bases. The CDR3 length is 17 residues. CDR1 MNHEY and CDR2 SMNVEV come from the germline V gene (reference sequence). V was clipped by 5 bases and J by 4 bases; unmatched bases: 15. The CDR3 loop reads CASSPRQGRVESYGYTF. DNA of the CDR3: TGTGCCAGCAGTCCGAGACAGGGGCGGGTGGAAAGCTATGGCTACACCTTC.

The chain combines TRBV6-1 with TRBJ1-1; D remains ambiguous. CDR1 is MNHNS and CDR2 is SASEGT in the germline V gene. The CDR3 has 15 amino acids. V lost 8 bases, J lost 1 base, and 17 bases lay in between. CDR3 in amino acids: CASHPRGGKNTEAFF. DNA of the CDR3: TGTGCCAGCCACCCTCGGGGAGGGAAGAACACTGAAGCTTTCTTT.

Of note for this clone: One end of the junction fails to match germline, which may point to a read error. V usage is TRBV7-6 and J usage is TRBJ2-1; TRBD1 aligns across 9 bases. From germline, CDR1 is SGHVS and CDR2 FNYEAQ. The CDR3 has 21 residues. The CDR3 region has the DNA TGTGCCAGCAGCTTAGCTCCCTCGGGGACAGGGTCTTCTTCCCCCTCAAATGGGCAGTTCTTC. The encoded protein is CASSLAPSGTGSSSPSNGQFF.

The chain employs TRBV10-2 and TRBJ2-5; D is perhaps TRBD1 (6 bases). In germline, CDR1 is WSHSY, CDR2 SAAADI. The CDR3 spans 13 residues. V lost 4 bases to trimming and J lost 2 bases, with 8 bases between them. CDR3 sequence reads: CASSGDIQETQYF. Written as DNA, the CDR3 is TGCGCCAGCAGTGGGGACATTCAAGAGACCCAGTACTTC.